Following are 22 T cell receptor beta chains from one sample sequenced in a study of blood T cell repertoires in COVID-19. Measured with immunoSEQ multiplex PCR; TCRdb has only the in-frame clones, and not every one. The sample shows about 130,000 clones, 87% of them seen only once. The sample consisted of peripheral blood. Source of these receptors: a man over 45 with active COVID-19.

This sequence joins TRBV5-6 and TRBJ2-3, with TRBD2 matching over 14 bases. From germline, CDR1 is SGHDT and CDR2 YYEEEE. This CDR3 spans 16 amino acids. The trim removed 4 bases at V and 5 bases at J, leaving 6 bases unmatched. Here the CDR3 DNA reads TGTGCCAGCAGCAGGACTAGCGGGGGGTTCAGAGATACGCAGTATTTT. As protein: CASSRTSGGFRDTQYF.

The gene calls are TRBV19 and TRBJ1-1; possible D gene TRBD1, 5 bases. Germline lookup yields CDR1 LNHDA and CDR2 SQIVND (reference sequence). This CDR3 contains 17 residues. Trimming took 0 bases from V and 0 from J, leaving 14 bases between them. The CDR3 coding sequence is TGTGCCAGTAGTATAGATCTGGGGGGAGGGATGAACACTGAAGCTTTCTTT. Its translation: CASSIDLGGGMNTEAFF.

The rearrangement joins TRBV29-1 to TRBJ1-1; TRBD1 matches 8 bases. Trimming took 3 bases from V and 9 from J; bases not matched to a gene: 6. This CDR3 has 12 residues. Germline lookup yields CDR1 SQVTM and CDR2 ANQGSEA. For the CDR3, the DNA is TGCAGCGTTGACCCGACAGGGGAGAAAGCTTTCTTT. This translates into CSVDPTGEKAFF. The full variable domain, its missing parts supplied by reference TRBV29-1 and TRBJ1-1, is SAVISQKPSRDICQRGTSLTIQCQVDSQVTMMFWYRQQPGQSLTLIATANQGSEATYESGFVIDKFPISRPNLTFSTLTVSNMSPEDSSIYLCSVDPTGEKAFFGQGTRLTVV.

The V gene is TRBV2, the J gene TRBJ2-1; D perhaps matches TRBD2 (7 bases). This CDR3 is built from 13 residues. Between the trimmed V and J ends, which lost 10 bases and 6 bases, there was a span of 16 bases. Germline V gives CDR1 SNHLY, CDR2 FYNNEI. The CDR3 DNA follows: TGTGCCATCGATGTTGGGGGGGCCAATGAGCAGTTCTTC. Translation gives CAIDVGGANEQFF.

V usage is TRBV7-2 and J usage is TRBJ1-4; TRBD1 agrees at 7 bases. CDR1 is SGHTA, CDR2 FQGNSA, per germline. This CDR3 spans 15 amino acids. After removal of 3 bases from V and 8 bases from J, the junction contained 9 bases not matched to a gene. The CDR3 nucleotides read TGTGCCAGCAGCTTCCGAGGACAGGTTCAGGAAAAACTGTTTTTT. It yields the protein CASSFRGQVQEKLFF.

V usage is TRBV3-1 (or the pseudogene TRBV3-2) and J usage is TRBJ1-2; no clear D. This CDR3 contains 12 residues. The germline V gene encodes CDR1 LGHDT and CDR2 YNNKEL (reference sequence). Trimming left V 5 bases short and J 4 bases short, with 8 bases between. CDR3 loop: CASSAFSYGYTF. The CDR3 region has the DNA TGTGCCAGCAGCGCGTTTTCCTATGGCTACACCTTC.

The chain is built from TRBV5-5 and TRBJ2-2; 8 bases line up with TRBD2. Unmatched junction bases numbered 15, after V lost 4 bases and J lost 4 bases. CDR1 and CDR2 (germline): SGHKS, YYEKEE (reference sequence). The CDR3 is made up of 18 amino acids. The CDR3 region has the DNA TGTGCCAGCAGCCCGGCAATAGCGGGGTCTCTTCGCACCGGGGAGCTGTTTTTT. It is translated as CASSPAIAGSLRTGELFF.

The V call is TRBV6-5, the J call TRBJ2-7; 10 nucleotides line up with TRBD1. Germline V gene lookup returns CDR1 MNHEY and CDR2 SVGAGI. The CDR3 spans 15 residues. Trimming removed 6 bases from V and 4 bases from J; junction bases left unmatched: 9. The CDR3 is CASSSFRTGGYEQYF. In nucleotides, the CDR3 is TGTGCCAGCAGCTCTTTCCGGACAGGGGGATACGAGCAGTACTTC.

As DNA, the CDR3 is TGCGCCAGCAGCCAAGATTGGGCTAGCGGGGCCTGGCAGTATTTT. This encodes CASSQDWASGAWQYF. The chain is built from TRBV4-1 and TRBJ2-3; 9 positions agree with TRBD2. V was pared by 0 bases and J by 11 bases, with 9 bases of the junction left unmatched. In germline, CDR1 is MGHRA, CDR2 YSYEKL. The CDR3 contains 15 residues.

The count of this clone is one. This chain joins TRBV9 and TRBJ1-6; D remains unclear. The V gene lost 5 bases and the J gene lost 3 bases, with 3 bases spanning the gap. The V gene's germline CDR1 is SGDLS and CDR2 YYNGEE. The CDR3 loop spans 12 amino acids. The CDR3: CASSLYNSPLHF. The CDR3 nucleotides are TGTGCCAGCAGTCTCTATAATTCACCCCTCCACTTT.

This clone was seen a handful of times. The chain links TRBV30 to TRBJ1-5; a possible D gene is TRBD1 (6 bases). V was cut by 3 bases and J by 0 bases, with 12 bases left in between. The germline V gene has CDR1 GTSNPN and CDR2 SVGIG (reference sequence). The CDR3 contains 15 residues. CDR3 sequence reads: CAWSQGRYSNQPQHF. The CDR3 DNA is TGTGCCTGGAGCCAGGGGCGATATAGCAATCAGCCCCAGCATTTT.

The gene calls are TRBV5-4 and TRBJ2-3; perhaps TRBD2 as D (7 bases). The CDR3 extends over 15 amino acids. Germline values: CDR1 SGHNT, CDR2 YYREEE (reference sequence). V lost 0 bases and J 2 bases, leaving 10 bases between the germline ends. The DNA of the CDR3 is TGTGCCAGCAGCTTGGGCGGGGGCGCCACAGATACGCAGTATTTT. Its protein product is CASSLGGGATDTQYF.

CDR3 in DNA: TGTGCCTGGAGCTTCAGGGGGCTAGATACGCAGTATTTT. This gives the protein CAWSFRGLDTQYF. This rearrangement joins TRBV30 to TRBJ2-3; 8 positions agree with TRBD1. V was pared by 3 bases and J by 5 bases, with 4 bases of the junction left unmatched. CDR1 and CDR2 (germline): GTSNPN, SVGIG (reference sequence). The CDR3 is 13 residues long.

The chain has TRBV19 and TRBJ1-2; TRBD1 matches at 12 bases. Germline V gene sequence: CDR1 LNHDA, CDR2 SQIVND (reference sequence). J was trimmed by 7 bases and V by 6 bases; bases with no gene match: 3. This CDR3 is built from 13 residues. The CDR3 DNA is TGTGCCAGTAGGGGACAGGGGGCAGTTGGCTACACCTTC. It specifies CASRGQGAVGYTF.

The rearrangement links TRBV6-4 to TRBJ1-2, with 8 bases lining up with TRBD1. Germline CDR1 is MRHNA and CDR2 is SNTAGT. V lost 5 bases and J lost 4; bases outside the gene matches: 9. The CDR3 consists of 15 residues. The CDR3 reads CASSPQTGDSYGYTF. The CDR3 DNA follows: TGTGCCAGCAGTCCCCAGACAGGGGACTCCTATGGCTACACCTTC.

The J gene is TRBJ1-4, the V gene TRBV27, with D tentatively TRBD1 (6 bases). Germline V gene data show CDR1 as MNHEY and CDR2 as SMNVEV (reference sequence). V lost 4 bases, J lost 6 bases, and 12 bases lay in between. The CDR3 contains 14 residues. The CDR3 nucleotides read TGTGCCAGCAGTTCCAGAGGGGGGGATGAAAAACTGTTTTTT. It is translated as CASSSRGGDEKLFF.

V gene TRBV10-3 combines with J gene TRBJ1-5; D call uncertain. Germline CDR1 ENHRY, CDR2 SYGVKD. This CDR3 has 14 residues. V was shortened by 6 bases and J by 9 bases, with 18 bases between the two germline ends. CDR3 DNA: TGTGCCATCAGGGACGGACTCTCGGGTGGGCCCCAGCATTTT. It specifies CAIRDGLSGGPQHF.

The chain is built from TRBV21-1 and TRBJ2-1; no DNA check was done on the table's D call, TRBD1. TRBV21-1 is shown as a pseudogene. This CDR3 comprises 13 residues. The CDR3: CASSNQGRHEQFF. The CDR3 nucleotides read TGTGCCAGCAGCAACCAGGGGAGACATGAGCAGTTCTTC.

The V call is TRBV7-9, the J call TRBJ1-5; D is unresolved. Trimming shortened V by 4 bases and J by 5 bases, and 6 bases separated the two germline ends. This CDR3 region has 12 residues. Germline-derived CDR1 and CDR2 are SEHNR and FQNEAQ (reference sequence). This chain's CDR3 is CASSSDYQPQHF. The CDR3 region has the DNA TGTGCCAGCAGCTCAGATTATCAGCCCCAGCATTTT. The full variable domain, in which reference TRBV7-9 and TRBJ1-5 provide the parts outside the CDR3, is DTGVSQNPRHKITKRGQNVTFRCDPISEHNRLYWYRQTLGQGPEFLTYFQNEAQLEKSRLLSDRFSAERPKGSFSTLEIQRTEQGDSAMYLCASSSDYQPQHFGDGTRLSIL.

V is TRBV6-5 and J is TRBJ2-2; 7 bases agree with TRBD2. V was pared by 5 bases and J by 4 bases, with 4 bases of the junction left unmatched. This CDR3 spans 14 amino acids. Looked up from germline, CDR1 is MNHEY and CDR2 is SVGAGI. This CDR3 reads CASSQAGVTGELFF. Here the CDR3 DNA reads TGTGCCAGCAGTCAGGCGGGGGTCACCGGGGAGCTGTTTTTT.

The rearrangement uses TRBV6-2 or TRBV6-3 and TRBJ2-5, with 7 bases that match TRBD1. Trimming took 5 bases from V and 0 from J; bases not matched to a gene: 6. CDR1 and CDR2 from the germline V gene are MNHEY and SVGEGT. The CDR3 has 15 amino acids. CDR3 bases: TGTGCCAGCAGTACCAACAGGGGCTACCAAGAGACCCAGTACTTC. Its translation: CASSTNRGYQETQYF.

V and J are TRBV7-2 and TRBJ2-1; the match to TRBD2 covers 9 bases. V was pared by 7 bases and J by 3 bases, with 4 bases of the junction left unmatched. Germline lookup yields CDR1 SGHTA and CDR2 FQGNSA. This CDR3 spans 14 amino acids. The CDR3 bases are TGTGCCAGCACCGCAGCGGGGGGCTACAATGAGCAGTTCTTC. Translation: CASTAAGGYNEQFF.